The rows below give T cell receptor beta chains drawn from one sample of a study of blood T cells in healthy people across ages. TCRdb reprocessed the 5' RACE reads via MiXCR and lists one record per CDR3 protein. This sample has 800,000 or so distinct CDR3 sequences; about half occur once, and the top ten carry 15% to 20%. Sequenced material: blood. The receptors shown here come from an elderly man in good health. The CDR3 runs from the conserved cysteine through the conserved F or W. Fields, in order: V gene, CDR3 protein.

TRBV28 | CASSGHPSLAKNIQYF
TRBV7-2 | CASSLRLAVASYEQYF
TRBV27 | CASSHPPPGQDLNNQYF
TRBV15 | CATSRDPGGSWTGANVLTF
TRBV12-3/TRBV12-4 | CASSTGLAIETQYF
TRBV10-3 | CAVSEVAGPQETQYF
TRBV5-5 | CASRDEWGTDTQYF
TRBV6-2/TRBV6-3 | CASRQGASPLHF
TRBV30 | CAWSISSGAYEQYF
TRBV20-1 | CSAGTRGGHEQFF
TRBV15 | CATSRDRRGHSPDTQYF
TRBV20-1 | CSARGRGANNEQFF
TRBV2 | CASSATQYGYTF
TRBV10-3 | CAISEGENYGYTF
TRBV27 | CASSHSRDTQYF
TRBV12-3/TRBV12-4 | CASSSSFTPPASQGYNEQFF
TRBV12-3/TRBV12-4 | CASSQRGASEQYF
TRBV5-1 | CASSFGFRQEETQYF
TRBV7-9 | CASSIPPRNEQFF
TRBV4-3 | CASSQASGTGGYEQYF
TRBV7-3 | CASTHHSGSYNEQYF
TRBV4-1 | CASSRGQGSSYEQYF
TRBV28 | CASSPRDRRADTQYF
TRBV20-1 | CSAPVAGLYNEQYF
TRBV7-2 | CASRLLAGGETQYF
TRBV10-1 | CASSPDETQYF
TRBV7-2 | CASSRLQTGTSSYNEQFF
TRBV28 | CASSRRLAGRSDYNEQFF
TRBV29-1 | CSVGGIDNEQFF
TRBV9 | CASSDKYLPYEQYF
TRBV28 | CASSSLAGGADTQYF
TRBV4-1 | CASSPTWTSGWAFF
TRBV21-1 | CASSKVGQFLYGYTF
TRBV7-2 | CASSLVGDGVGNEQFF
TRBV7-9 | CASSSSNGGVSAEAFF
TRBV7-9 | CASSWAGAEYEQYF
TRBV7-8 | CASSLALLTGELFF
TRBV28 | CASSLPGGRTDTQYF
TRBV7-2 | CASSPSGSPWETQYF
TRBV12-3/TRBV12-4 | CASRAGTATGQYF
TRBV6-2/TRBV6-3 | CASSRSGTSEYTQYF
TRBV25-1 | CASSEQGTLAKNIQYF
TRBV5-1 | CASSSTSKRPDEQYF
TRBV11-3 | CASSLAPSYNEQFF
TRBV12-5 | CASGFGTDLSGANVLTF
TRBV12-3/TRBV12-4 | CASSSHSGGNYEQYF
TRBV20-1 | CSASRGGPSPREQYF
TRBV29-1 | CSVLDPSRDTEAFF
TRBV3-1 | CASSQGTTTQQYF
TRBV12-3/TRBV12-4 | CASSFGQAYSNQPQHF
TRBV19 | CASSIGRAADTQYF
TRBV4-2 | CASSQGVREVKNIQYF
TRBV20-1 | CSARDGDVTYEQYF
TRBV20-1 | CSADRGRYNEQFF
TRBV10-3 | CAIGRDTDTQYF
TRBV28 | CASRVEGSIYEQYF
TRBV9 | CASSGWTGQETQYF